This TCR beta chain was sequenced in a study of shared clonotypes between healthy human individuals. Points from the study as a whole: In having few donors, the study represented limited genetic and exposure-history diversity.

As for this clone: Its specificity is not known.

It was at deep level that the assay was run. Unsorted PBMC samples were amplified in replicate PCRs containing about 0.3 ug DNA, tens of thousands of T cell genomes. Profiled with immunoSEQ multiplex PCR; TCRdb holds only in-frame clones, not every one. The sample consists of around 440,000 clones, over 60% of them appearing once. The CDR3 extends over 16 amino acids. The J segment lost 4 bases and the V segment lost 0 bases, leaving 5 bases of the junction unmatched. Germline CDR1 and CDR2: SGHKS and YYEKEE (reference sequence). The donors were adults (healthy and HIV-negative) with no recent acute infections or vaccinations.

This TCR derives from a middle-aged woman in good health. Some clones in this sample may be carry-over from other donors' samples. This chain connects TRBV5-5 to TRBJ1-4; the match to TRBD1 covers 8 bases. The sequenced sample consisted of PBMCs. As DNA, the CDR3 is TGTGCCAGCAGCTTGGCAGGGGGCATTAGTAATGAAAAACTGTTTTTT. Translating gives CASSLAGGISNEKLFF.